This record concerns one T cell receptor beta chain sequence. The clone's antigen remains unknown. Per-base qualities were not stored, and no clone one base away is much larger. To demonstrate the VDJtools post-analysis software, TCR beta repertoires were profiled from the peripheral blood of roughly 14 young patients with multiple sclerosis. Multiple sclerosis patients were children and adolescents aged about 6 to 16 years. The library was prepared using PCR. Sequenced using an Illumina HiSeq 2500. To reduce PCR and sequencing biases, unique molecular identifiers were built into the TCR beta cDNA libraries. Roughly 0.5 million cDNA molecules were obtained per 1 to 10 million input T cells, so each molecule approximated one T cell. Patient libraries were prepared and sequenced with the same protocol used for the earlier healthy control dataset. Within a given batch, samples were prepared together, multiplexed and sequenced on the same HiSeq lane. On the authors' methods: MIGEC handled the raw barcoded reads, throwing out single-read molecular identifier groups before consensus assembly and CDR3 extraction. VDJtools was used for post-analysis of the clonotype tables, with diversity normalized by down-sampling every dataset to the smallest sample size. To correct batch-related cross-sample contamination, repertoire overlap clustering matched CDR3 amino acid sequences but not nucleotide sequences. The public reads were reprocessed in TCRdb via fastp at Q25 and MiXCR, keeping in-frame beta chains. Each CDR3 protein appears once, grouped with its most common genes and DNA. The authors' filters were not applied to this entry. Counted in this sample were about 460,000 distinct CDR3 sequences; roughly 45% of them appeared once. Of the sample, 9% to 13% is held by the ten largest clones.

The data originate from a study of post-analysis software for immune sequencing data (dated by TCRdb to about 2015). Study-level background: The recorded disease courses included relapsing-remitting, secondary progressive and progressive-relapsing multiple sclerosis, and some patients had no subtype annotation. A subset of samples was prepared in parallel using single-end sample barcoding, then pooled and co-amplified after Illumina adapter ligation. The multiple sclerosis patient repertoires were compared with about a dozen previously published healthy control repertoires from donors aged roughly 6 to 27 years. On the study overall, not on this receptor specifically: Four or five TRBV segments, including TRBV5-6, TRBV5-1 and TRBV20-1, were significantly more frequent in patients than controls. The control group was slightly older than the multiple sclerosis patient group. Direct clustering with F measure showed strong co-clustering of samples prepared in the same batch, prompting a batch-effect correction. Compared with controls, multiple sclerosis patients had significantly lower normalized Chao1 diversity, a finding suggesting substantial peripheral T-cell clonal expansion.

Sequences MDHEN (CDR1) and SYDVKM (CDR2) are obtained from the germline V gene. Clipping removes 1 base from V and 0 bases from J, with 4 as the unmatched junction base count. Measured from the cysteine to the phenylalanine, the CDR3 is 17 residues long. Only CDR3 DNA remains: 51 bases, in frame from the first base. The origin of this receptor is a girl aged 10 to 17 with multiple sclerosis. The chain employs TRBV28 and TRBJ1-5; 9 nucleotides in the junction match TRBD1. Sequences were obtained from blood. The CDR3 amino acid sequence is: CASSLSGTGHSNQPQHF. The sequence in DNA is TGTGCCAGCAGTTTATCGGGGACAGGGCATAGCAATCAGCCCCAGCATTTT.